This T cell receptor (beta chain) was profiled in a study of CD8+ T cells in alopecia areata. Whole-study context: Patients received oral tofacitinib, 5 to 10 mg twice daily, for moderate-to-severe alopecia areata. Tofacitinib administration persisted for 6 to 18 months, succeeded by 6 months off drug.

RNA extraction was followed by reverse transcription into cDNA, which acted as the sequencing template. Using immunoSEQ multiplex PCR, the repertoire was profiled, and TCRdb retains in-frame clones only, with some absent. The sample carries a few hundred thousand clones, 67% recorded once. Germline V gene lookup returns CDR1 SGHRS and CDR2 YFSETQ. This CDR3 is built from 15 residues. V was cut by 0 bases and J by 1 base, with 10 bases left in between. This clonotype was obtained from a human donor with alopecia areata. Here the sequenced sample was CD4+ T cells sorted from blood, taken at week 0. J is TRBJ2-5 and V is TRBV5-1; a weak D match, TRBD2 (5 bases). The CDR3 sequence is CASSLVLGGQETQYF. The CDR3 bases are TGCGCCAGCAGCTTGGTCCTAGGAGGCCAAGAGACCCAGTACTTC.